This T cell receptor beta chain was retrieved from a study of OX40 agonist ivuxolimab in advanced cancers. Across the whole study: Ivuxolimab, an antibody that agonizes OX40 (CD134), was administered to the patients. Study-wide points: On average, a greater number of expanded clones characterised CD8+ T cells relative to CD4+. Partial responders treated at 0.1-3.0 mg/kg exhibited clonal expansion among the lowest measured.

As for this clone: What it binds is unknown.

Assay: immunoSEQ multiplex PCR; the TCRdb copy retains only in-frame clones and omits some. The sample holds about 67,000 clones; about 88% are singletons and the top ten take 0.27%. Germline CDR1 SNHLY, CDR2 FYNNEI. V gave up 5 bases and J gave up 0 bases, with 16 bases separating them. CDR3 length: 16 residues. Autoimmune disease history or systemic immunosuppression barred patients. J is TRBJ1-1 and V is TRBV2, with D uncertain. The sample was CD4+ or CD8+ T cells sorted from blood, taken in a trial of the OX40 agonist ivuxolimab. This TCR derives from an adult with an advanced solid tumor such as melanoma, head and neck, liver or kidney cancer. CDR3 coding DNA: TGTGCCAGCAGTCCCCATGGCAGGAGCTTGAACACTGAAGCTTTCTTT. Its translation: CASSPHGRSLNTEAFF.